The sequence of this T cell receptor gamma chain was determined in a study of human gamma delta and Vdelta1 T cells. General study points: Polyclonal Delta One T cells reportedly showed broad cytotoxic targeting of acute myeloid leukemia.

TCRdb re-identified clones in the PCR reads via CATT. Of 7,500 to 10,000 gamma-chain clones listed, 45% to 55% are singletons. CDR1 and CDR2 (germline): VTNTFY, YDVSTARD (reference sequence). CDR3 length: 14 residues. The V gene end was trimmed by 0 bases and the J gene end by 7 bases; junction bases not matched to a gene: 9. With respect to this clone: Its antigen is undetermined.

The chain combines TRGV3 with TRGJ1 or TRGJ2. The sequenced material came from Vdelta1 gamma-delta T cells from blood grown in culture (DOT cells). The TCR originated in a human donor in good health. CDR3 nucleotide sequence: TGTGCCACCTGGGACAGGCGGGTGGGGTATAAGAAACTCTTT. Protein product: CATWDRRVGYKKLF.